These 4 T cell receptor beta chains originate from one sample sequenced in a study of monozygotic twins with inflammatory bowel disease. TCRdb re-called the 5' RACE reads and shows each CDR3 protein once, DNA omitted. The sample includes more than 300,000 distinct CDR3 sequences. Sequencing was carried out using blood. The receptors originated from a human donor with ulcerative colitis or Crohn's disease, or a healthy co-twin of an affected twin (not recorded which).

The rearrangement links TRBV19 to TRBJ2-7. Germline V gene lookup returns CDR1 LNHDA and CDR2 SQIVND (reference sequence). The CDR3 has 15 amino acids. The CDR3 sequence is CASSNPGSKAYEQYF.

The chain recombines TRBV9 with TRBJ2-2; without DNA, the TCRdb call of TRBD2 cannot be checked. Germline V gene sequence: CDR1 SGDLS, CDR2 YYNGEE. The CDR3 runs 16 residues. The CDR3 here is CASSVSGGADTGELFF.

The rearrangement uses TRBV9 and TRBJ2-3; TCRdb gives TRBD1 as the D gene, but with no DNA this cannot be confirmed. Per germline, CDR1 SGDLS and CDR2 YYNGEE. The CDR3 is 16 amino acids. The CDR3 loop is CASSVRPGGSTDTQYF.

The chain combines TRBV2 with TRBJ1-1; TCRdb outputs TRBD1, but without DNA this stays unchecked. The CDR3 spans 15 residues. Germline lookup yields CDR1 SNHLY and CDR2 FYNNEI. The CDR3 loop is CASRLQGGRNTEAFF.